The next 19 T cell receptor beta chains were all read from a single sample in a study of T cell responses to AZD1222 COVID-19 vaccine. Using immunoSEQ multiplex PCR, the repertoire was profiled, and TCRdb retains in-frame clones only, with some absent. The sample yields more than 100,000 clones, around 90% seen once. Sequencing used peripheral blood, obtained 28 days after the second AZD1222 dose. These receptors were obtained from an adult who received the AZD1222 COVID-19 vaccine.

V is TRBV27 and J is TRBJ1-1; TRBD1 matches at 9 bases. This CDR3 spans 16 amino acids. Germline lookup yields CDR1 MNHEY and CDR2 SMNVEV (reference sequence). Trimming removed 4 bases from V and 3 bases from J; junction bases left unmatched: 9. DNA of the CDR3: TGTGCCAGCAGTTCGTTTACAGGGGGCGCGGACACTGAAGCTTTCTTT. Its translation is CASSSFTGGADTEAFF.

The chain employs TRBV30 and TRBJ2-7, with D possibly TRBD1 on 5 matching bases. The germline gives CDR1 GTSNPN, CDR2 SVGIG (reference sequence). V was pared by 2 bases and J by 5 bases, with 13 bases between. The CDR3 spans 13 residues. CDR3 sequence: CAWSFQGNHEQYF. Here the CDR3 DNA reads TGTGCCTGGAGTTTCCAGGGTAATCACGAGCAGTACTTC.

The V call is TRBV24-1, the J call TRBJ2-2; 14 nucleotides match TRBD2. The CDR3 covers 16 residues. Germline trimming cut 2 bases from V and 6 bases from J; bases unmatched to any gene: 1. Germline V gene sequence: CDR1 KGHDR, CDR2 SFDVKD. The CDR3 is CATSDSGLAGAGELFF. The CDR3 bases are TGTGCCACCAGTGATTCGGGACTAGCGGGGGCCGGGGAGCTGTTTTTT.

This clone was seen a few times. The chain employs TRBV7-6 and TRBJ1-1, with D hard to call. The germline V gene has CDR1 SGHVS and CDR2 FNYEAQ. The CDR3 covers 15 residues. Trimming took 8 bases from V and 2 from J, leaving 18 bases between them. In nucleotides, the CDR3 is TGTGCCAGCTCGAGGCTAGGCAGTTCTAACACTGAAGCTTTCTTT. Translating gives CASSRLGSSNTEAFF.

This chain connects TRBV12-3 or TRBV12-4 to TRBJ2-1, with D possibly TRBD2 on 6 matching bases. V was shortened by 5 bases and J by 10 bases, with 15 bases between the two germline ends. There are 13 residues in the CDR3. Here the CDR3 DNA reads TGTGCCAGCAGTCCGAGACTACTAGCCGAGCAGTTCTTC. This encodes CASSPRLLAEQFF.

The chain links TRBV12-3 or TRBV12-4 to TRBJ2-2; maybe TRBD2 (5 bases). This CDR3 comprises 12 residues. V was shortened by 4 bases and J by 5 bases, with 5 bases between the two germline ends. DNA for the CDR3: TGTGCCAGCAGTTGGGAGACCGGGGAGCTGTTTTTT. Amino acid sequence: CASSWETGELFF.

The chain couples TRBV27 to TRBJ2-7, with 13 bases aligning to TRBD2. Per the germline V gene, CDR1 is MNHEY and CDR2 is SMNVEV (reference sequence). The trim removed 6 bases at V and 4 bases at J, leaving 6 bases unmatched. The CDR3 runs to 15 residues. DNA of the CDR3: TGTGCCAGCAGGCCACTAGCGGGGGGGCGGTACGAGCAGTACTTC. Protein: CASRPLAGGRYEQYF.

The CDR3 bases are TGCAGCGTTGATAGACTAGCGGGGATCTACAATGAGCAGTTCTTC. Protein product: CSVDRLAGIYNEQFF. The V gene is TRBV29-1, the J gene TRBJ2-1; 11 bases agree with TRBD2. Per germline, CDR1 SQVTM and CDR2 ANQGSEA. This CDR3 has 15 amino acids. The V and J ends lost 3 bases and 3 bases, in that order; junction bases with no gene match: 4.

The rearrangement uses TRBV6-2 or TRBV6-3 and TRBJ1-1; D not certain. Germline CDR1 and CDR2: MNHEY and SVGEGT. There are 13 residues in the CDR3. The V end lost 1 base, the J end lost 4 bases, and 7 bases lay between the germline ends. For the CDR3, the DNA is TGTGCCAGCAGTTACTTCATGGGCACTGAAGCTTTCTTT. Residues: CASSYFMGTEAFF.

This chain connects TRBV9 to TRBJ1-6; no definite D call. Germline V gene sequence: CDR1 SGDLS, CDR2 YYNGEE. With 0 bases removed from V and 10 bases from J, the gap between germline ends came to 8 bases. CDR3 length: 13 residues. The CDR3 protein is CASSVDQVSPLHF. In DNA form, the CDR3 reads TGTGCCAGCAGCGTAGACCAGGTATCACCCCTCCACTTT.

The genes are TRBV6-6 and TRBJ2-7; 7 bases fit TRBD1. V lost 5 bases and J lost 5; bases outside the gene matches: 3. The CDR3 covers 12 residues. Germline V CDR1 and CDR2: MNHNY, SVGAGI (reference sequence). For the CDR3, the DNA is TGTGCCAGCAGTGTTACAGGGGACGAGCAGTACGTC. Translation gives CASSVTGDEQYV.

The chain joins TRBV19 to TRBJ1-1; D unresolved. The V end was cut by 7 bases, the J end by 1 base, with 7 bases between. Germline lookup yields CDR1 LNHDA and CDR2 SQIVND (reference sequence). This CDR3 contains 12 residues. As DNA, the CDR3 is TGTGCCAGTATAAAGGGGAACACTGAAGCTTTCTTT. This sequence encodes CASIKGNTEAFF. The full variable domain, in which reference TRBV19 and TRBJ1-1 provide the parts outside the CDR3, is DGGITQSPKYLFRKEGQNVTLSCEQNLNHDAMYWYRQDPGQGLRLIYYSQIVNDFQKGDIAEGYSVSREKKESFPLTVTSAQKNPTAFYLCASIKGNTEAFFGQGTRLTVV.

The chain has TRBV12-5 and TRBJ1-2, with D possibly TRBD1 on 6 matching bases. In germline, CDR1 is LGHNT, CDR2 FRNRAP. Deletions cut 5 bases from V and 6 bases from J, with 16 bases between. The CDR3 contains 14 residues. The CDR3 loop is CASGPRGGSHGYTF. CDR3 sequence (DNA): TGTGCTAGTGGTCCCCGGGGGGGCTCTCATGGCTACACCTTC.

This clone was seen only once. This rearrangement joins TRBV7-9 to TRBJ1-3, with 9 bases lining up with TRBD1. V shed 8 bases and J 3 bases; nucleotides not matched to a gene: 11. Germline V gives CDR1 SEHNR, CDR2 FQNEAQ (reference sequence). The CDR3 length is 16 residues. The CDR3 sequence: CASLPRDRVYGNTIYF. Written as DNA, the CDR3 is TGTGCCAGCTTACCCAGGGACAGGGTATATGGAAACACCATATATTTT.

The J gene is TRBJ1-1, the V gene TRBV7-2; maybe TRBD1 (6 bases). The germline gives CDR1 SGHTA, CDR2 FQGNSA. V lost 8 bases to trimming and J lost 6 bases, with 13 bases between them. There are 12 residues in the CDR3. Written as DNA, the CDR3 is TGTGCCAGCTTGGACAGCTTCTCTGAAGCTTTCTTT. Translation: CASLDSFSEAFF.

This chain uses TRBV5-5 with TRBJ2-1; no firm D call. CDR1 is SGHKS and CDR2 is YYEKEE in the germline V gene (reference sequence). This CDR3 contains 13 residues. V lost 0 bases, J lost 8 bases, and 9 bases lay in between. The CDR3 loop is CASSLGEKYEQFF. DNA for the CDR3: TGTGCCAGCAGCTTGGGCGAAAAGTATGAGCAGTTCTTC. The whole variable domain, remainder taken from reference TRBV5-5 and TRBJ2-1, is DAGVTQSPTHLIKTRGQQVTLRCSPISGHKSVSWYQQVLGQGPQFIFQYYEKEERGRGNFPDRFSARQFPNYSSELNVNALLLGDSALYLCASSLGEKYEQFFGPGTRLTVL.

This sequence joins TRBV25-1 and TRBJ1-2; 8 bases are a match to TRBD1. CDR3 length: 14 amino acids. CDR1 is MGHDK, CDR2 SYGVNS, per germline. The V and J ends lost 4 bases and 3 bases, in that order; junction bases with no gene match: 4. This CDR3 reads CASSGTGKDYGYTF. DNA of the CDR3: TGTGCCAGCAGTGGGACAGGGAAGGACTATGGCTACACCTTC.

The rearrangement uses TRBV5-6 and TRBJ1-4, with TRBD1 identical over 7 bases. This CDR3 has 15 amino acids. V lost 4 bases and J lost 8; bases outside the gene matches: 11. The V gene's germline CDR1 is SGHDT and CDR2 YYEEEE. The CDR3 DNA reads TGTGCCAGCAGCCCCGCCGAGGGGGCGAGCGAAAAACTGTTTTTT. Translation gives CASSPAEGASEKLFF.

The V call is TRBV6-4, the J call TRBJ2-3, with D possibly TRBD2 on 6 matching bases. CDR1 is MRHNA, CDR2 SNTAGT, per germline. The CDR3 runs to 15 residues. The V and J ends lost 4 bases and 2 bases respectively, with 13 bases between them. The CDR3 nucleotides read TGTGCCAGCAGTGCCAGGGCTAGCGACACAGATACGCAGTATTTT. It translates to CASSARASDTDTQYF.